A single sample gave rise to the 17 T cell receptor beta chains below, sequenced in a study of cytomegalovirus exposure and HLA in healthy donors. In the PCR, 60 Vbeta and 13 Jbeta primers were used. Repertoires were generated with immunoSEQ multiplex PCR, while TCRdb's copy carries only in-frame clones and drops some. The sample carries 150,000 to 200,000 clones, almost 85% recorded once. The sequenced sample consisted of PBMCs. The origin of the receptors is a man aged 30 to 39 in good health and CMV-seronegative.

The chain links TRBV4-3 to TRBJ2-3, with 7 bases identical to TRBD2. This CDR3 is 15 amino acids long. The V and J ends lost 4 bases and 1 base, in that order; junction bases with no gene match: 5. CDR1 LGHNA and CDR2 YSLEER come from the germline V gene. The CDR3 DNA reads as TGCGCCAGCAGCCCTAGCGGACTACGCACAGATACGCAGTATTTT. Its protein is CASSPSGLRTDTQYF.

The chain uses TRBV5-6 and TRBJ1-1, with D perhaps TRBD1 (5 bases). Germline V CDR1 and CDR2: SGHDT, YYEEEE. Trimming stripped 5 bases from V and 1 base from J, with 18 bases between. CDR3 length: 16 amino acids. CDR3: CASRRPGGGTNTEAFF. In DNA, the CDR3 is TGTGCCAGCAGACGACCGGGAGGAGGGACGAACACTGAAGCTTTCTTT.

The V gene is TRBV10-3, the J gene TRBJ2-3, with TRBD2 matching over 15 bases. CDR3 size: 17 residues. Germline V gene data show CDR1 as ENHRY and CDR2 as SYGVKD. Trimming at V came to 0 bases and at J to 7 bases, leaving 5 bases not matched to a gene. CDR3 protein: CAISESGLAGGLNTQYF. In DNA form, the CDR3 reads TGTGCCATCAGTGAGTCGGGACTAGCGGGGGGCCTGAATACGCAGTATTTT.

The V gene is TRBV7-6, the J gene TRBJ2-1, with 8 positions matching TRBD1. Trimming removed 5 bases from V and 0 bases from J; junction bases left unmatched: 9. The CDR3 consists of 17 residues. Germline V CDR1 and CDR2: SGHVS, FNYEAQ. CDR3 loop: CASSPRDRPSSYNEQFF. DNA for the CDR3: TGTGCCAGCAGCCCGCGGGACAGGCCTAGCTCCTACAATGAGCAGTTCTTC. The full variable domain, rest sourced from reference TRBV7-6 and TRBJ2-1, is GAGVSQSPRYKVTKRGQDVALRCDPISGHVSLYWYRQALGQGPEFLTYFNYEAQQDKSGLPNDRFSAERPEGSISTLTIQRTEQRDSAMYRCASSPRDRPSSYNEQFFGPGTRLTVL.

V is TRBV19 and J is TRBJ1-2; D may be TRBD1 (5 bases). Per germline, CDR1 LNHDA and CDR2 SQIVND (reference sequence). Trimming left V 4 bases short and J 8 bases short, with 17 bases between. The CDR3 consists of 14 residues. The CDR3 here is CASSTFPRAEGYTF. CDR3 nucleotide sequence: TGTGCCAGTAGTACATTCCCCAGGGCAGAAGGCTACACCTTC.

This chain connects TRBV29-1 to TRBJ1-5, with D perhaps TRBD1 (6 bases). Trimming shortened V by 5 bases and J by 3 bases, and 11 bases separated the two germline ends. CDR1 and CDR2 (germline): SQVTM, ANQGSEA. This CDR3 has 13 amino acids. The CDR3 reads CSVMTGYNQPQHF. CDR3 DNA: TGCAGCGTTATGACAGGCTACAATCAGCCCCAGCATTTT.

The rearrangement joins TRBV28 to TRBJ2-7; D might be TRBD1 (5 bases). The ends were cut back, 5 bases at V and 7 bases at J, with 18 bases in the middle. The CDR3 spans 14 residues. Germline V gene sequence: CDR1 MDHEN, CDR2 SYDVKM. The DNA of the CDR3 is TGTGCCAGCAGTCTTCAAGCCAGGGTGGGTGAGCAGTACTTC. This translates into CASSLQARVGEQYF.

The CDR3 nucleotides read TGCGCCAGCAGCTTGGGAACGGCTAACTATGGCTACACCTTC. Residues: CASSLGTANYGYTF. J is TRBJ1-2 and V is TRBV5-1; D uncertain. The germline V gene has CDR1 SGHRS and CDR2 YFSETQ. Trimming pared 0 bases from V and 0 bases from J, leaving 6 bases between. The CDR3 loop spans 14 amino acids. Filled out from reference TRBV5-1 and TRBJ1-2, the complete variable domain reads KAGVTQTPRYLIKTRGQQVTLSCSPISGHRSVSWYQQTPGQGLQFLFEYFSETQRNKGNFPGRFSGRQFSNSRSEMNVSTLELGDSALYLCASSLGTANYGYTFGSGTRLTVV.

The chain joins TRBV6-1 to TRBJ2-7; 10 bases are shared with TRBD1. The junction had 5 bases not matched to a gene; V was cut back by 4 bases and J by 2 bases. The CDR3 is 15 residues long. Looked up from germline, CDR1 is MNHNS and CDR2 is SASEGT. CDR3 residues: CASSVTGTGAYEQYF. Here the CDR3 DNA reads TGTGCCAGCAGTGTAACCGGGACAGGGGCCTACGAGCAGTACTTC.

This chain uses TRBV30 with TRBJ1-6; the D is unclear. In germline, CDR1 is GTSNPN, CDR2 SVGIG (reference sequence). Between the trimmed V and J ends, which lost 0 bases and 10 bases, there was a span of 13 bases. This CDR3 comprises 14 residues. The CDR3 DNA reads as TGTGCCTGGAGTGTAATCCAGGCCCCCTCACCCCTCCACTTT. Residues: CAWSVIQAPSPLHF.

CDR3: CACQFQWDSPQATQYF. The CDR3 coding sequence is TGTGCCTGCCAATTTCAGTGGGACAGCCCCCAGGCTACGCAGTATTTT. The chain uses TRBV30 and TRBJ2-3, with TRBD1 matching over 7 bases. The CDR3 totals 16 residues. Trimming removed 6 bases from V and 8 bases from J; junction bases left unmatched: 20. In germline, CDR1 is GTSNPN, CDR2 SVGIG (reference sequence). The variable domain in full, completed from reference TRBV30 and TRBJ2-3, reads SQTIHQWPATLVQPVGSPLSLECTVEGTSNPNLYWYRQAAGRGLQLLFYSVGIGQISSEVPQNLSASRPQDRQFILSSKKLLLSDSGFYLCACQFQWDSPQATQYFGPGTRLTVL.

This chain uses TRBV7-9 with TRBJ2-7, with 9 positions matching TRBD2. V dropped 4 bases and J dropped 2; count of bases not matched to a gene: 6. Germline V gene lookup returns CDR1 SEHNR and CDR2 FQNEAQ (reference sequence). CDR3 size: 15 residues. CDR3 DNA sequence: TGTGCCAGCAGCTCCCCGCTAGCGGGACCCTACGAGCAGTACTTC. Its translation is CASSSPLAGPYEQYF. Supplemented by reference TRBV7-9 and TRBJ2-7, the full variable domain reads DTGVSQNPRHKITKRGQNVTFRCDPISEHNRLYWYRQTLGQGPEFLTYFQNEAQLEKSRLLSDRFSAERPKGSFSTLEIQRTEQGDSAMYLCASSSPLAGPYEQYFGPGTRLTVT.

The chain recombines TRBV7-2 with TRBJ2-7, with D possibly matching TRBD1 (6 bases). From germline, CDR1 is SGHTA and CDR2 FQGNSA. This CDR3 comprises 14 residues. Trimming removed 2 bases from V and 4 bases from J, with 12 bases in between. CDR3 sequence: CASSLTTGSYEQYF. CDR3 bases: TGTGCCAGCAGCTTAACGACAGGATCTTACGAGCAGTACTTC.

This clone was detected only once. This chain links TRBV29-1 with TRBJ2-1; a weak D match, TRBD1 (6 bases). Trimming cost V 5 bases and J 0 bases, with 11 bases left between them. The CDR3 loop spans 14 amino acids. Per the germline V gene, CDR1 is SQVTM and CDR2 is ANQGSEA. The CDR3: CSVLGHRSYNEQFF. The CDR3 DNA reads TGCAGCGTTCTGGGACACCGCTCCTACAATGAGCAGTTCTTC.

CDR3 nucleotide sequence: TGTGCCAGCAGCTTAGCTAGCACAGATACGCAGTATTTT. This translates into CASSLASTDTQYF. The chain employs TRBV11-3 and TRBJ2-3, with no clear D. Germline V gives CDR1 SGHNT, CDR2 YENEEA. V dropped 1 base and J dropped 0 bases, with 2 bases sitting between them. The CDR3 has 13 amino acids.

The chain combines TRBV7-2 with TRBJ1-2, with D unresolved. CDR3 size: 13 residues. The germline V gene has CDR1 SGHTA and CDR2 FQGNSA. V gave up 3 bases and J gave up 6 bases, with 11 bases separating them. CDR3 nucleotide sequence: TGTGCCAGCAGCTTTTTTACACAAGATGGCTACACCTTC. It translates to CASSFFTQDGYTF.

This chain joins TRBV2 and TRBJ2-1; the D is unclear. The CDR3 covers 13 residues. Germline CDR1 reads SNHLY; CDR2 reads FYNNEI. V shed 5 bases and J shed 3 bases, with 8 bases lying between them. Here the CDR3 reads CASSSNSYNEQFF. For the CDR3, the DNA is TGTGCCAGCAGTTCGAACAGCTACAATGAGCAGTTCTTC.